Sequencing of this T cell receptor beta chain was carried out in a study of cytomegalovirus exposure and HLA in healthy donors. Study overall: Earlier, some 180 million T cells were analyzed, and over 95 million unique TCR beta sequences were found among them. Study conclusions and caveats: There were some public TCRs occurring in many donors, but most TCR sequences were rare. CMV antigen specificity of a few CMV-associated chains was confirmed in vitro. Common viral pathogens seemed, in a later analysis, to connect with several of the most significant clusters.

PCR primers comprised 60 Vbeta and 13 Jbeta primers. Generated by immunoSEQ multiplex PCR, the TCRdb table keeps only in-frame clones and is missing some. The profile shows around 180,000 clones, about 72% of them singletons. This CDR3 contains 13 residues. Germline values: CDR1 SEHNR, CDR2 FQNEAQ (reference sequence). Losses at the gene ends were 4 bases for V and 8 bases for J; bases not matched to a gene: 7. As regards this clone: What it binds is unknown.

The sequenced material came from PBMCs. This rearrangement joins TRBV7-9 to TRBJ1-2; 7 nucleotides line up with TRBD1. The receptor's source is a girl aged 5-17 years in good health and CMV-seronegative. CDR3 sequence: CASSSSGTDGYTF. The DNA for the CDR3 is TGTGCCAGCAGCTCGTCCGGGACAGACGGCTACACCTTC. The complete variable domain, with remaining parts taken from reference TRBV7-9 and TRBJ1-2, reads DTGVSQNPRHKITKRGQNVTFRCDPISEHNRLYWYRQTLGQGPEFLTYFQNEAQLEKSRLLSDRFSAERPKGSFSTLEIQRTEQGDSAMYLCASSSSGTDGYTFGSGTRLTVV.